This T cell receptor beta chain was captured by sequencing in a study of control samples from healthy donors and cancer patients. This clone was picked up one time. TCRdb's table, derived via immunoSEQ multiplex PCR, lists solely in-frame clones and lacks some. The sample has tens of thousands of clones, 75% to 95% seen once. The receptor was isolated from a middle-aged woman with head and neck cancer. Sequenced material: PBMCs.

CDR3 region: CASSPAGNTIYF. In DNA form, the CDR3 reads TGTGCCAGCAGCCCAGCTGGAAACACCATATATTTT. The gene calls are TRBV3-1 (or the pseudogene TRBV3-2) and TRBJ1-3, with D uncertain. V was trimmed by 4 bases and J by 2 bases, leaving 3 bases between them. The CDR3 extends over 12 amino acids. Germline loops: CDR1 LGHDT, CDR2 YNNKEL (reference sequence).